The 13 T cell receptor beta chains given below trace back to one sample, sequenced in a study of T cells in Graves' hyperthyroidism and ophthalmopathy. It was RNA transcripts that yielded the amplified TCR beta CDR3 regions. In the first-round RT-PCR of the TCR CDR3, the HTBI primer set was used. A single record per CDR3 protein comes from TCRdb applying MiXCR to the multiplex PCR reads. The repertoire includes about 590,000 distinct CDR3 sequences, more than 15% of them detected once, and under 8% sits in the top ten. The sample comprised blood. These receptors were obtained from a woman under 40 with Graves' hyperthyroidism.

This clonotype appeared many times. This sequence joins TRBV7-3 and TRBJ2-3; 8 bases fit TRBD2. The CDR3 runs to 15 residues. Looked up from germline, CDR1 is SGHTA and CDR2 is FQGTGA. The ends lost 5 bases at V and 4 bases at J; junction bases unmatched: 8. The CDR3 loop is CASSPSGSYADTQYF. CDR3 coding DNA: TGTGCCAGCAGCCCAAGCGGGAGTTACGCAGATACGCAGTATTTT.

This clonotype has at least ten counts. The chain has TRBV6-1 and TRBJ1-1, with D unresolved. CDR1 and CDR2 from the germline V gene are MNHNS and SASEGT. The CDR3 loop spans 14 amino acids. Trimming took off 5 bases at V and 0 bases at J, with 10 bases between the two ends. This CDR3 is CASSSEVMNTEAFF. The CDR3 nucleotides are TGTGCCAGCAGTTCTGAGGTGATGAACACTGAAGCTTTCTTT.

There are many counts of this clonotype. The V call is TRBV27, the J call TRBJ2-7; 10 bases agree with TRBD2. The CDR3 loop spans 16 amino acids. V was pared by 4 bases and J by 4 bases, with 10 bases of the junction left unmatched. The germline CDR1 and CDR2 sequences are MNHEY and SMNVEV (reference sequence). The CDR3 DNA reads TGTGCCAGCAGTTCCATCGGACTAGCGGTTGAATACGAGCAGTACTTC. Translated: CASSSIGLAVEYEQYF.

This chain uses TRBV11-3 with TRBJ1-1; D is undetermined. V was trimmed by 3 bases and J by 8 bases, leaving 13 bases between them. The length of the CDR3 is 13 residues. Germline CDR1 SGHNT, CDR2 YENEEA. The CDR3 loop is CASSFGIFTEAFF. The DNA of the CDR3 is TGTGCCAGCAGCTTCGGAATTTTCACGGAAGCTTTCTTT.

The chain joins TRBV6-2 or TRBV6-3 to TRBJ1-5, with 9 positions matching TRBD1. With 6 bases clipped from V and 10 bases from J, the junction kept 22 bases outside the gene matches. The CDR3 runs 18 residues. Germline lookup yields CDR1 MNHEY and CDR2 SVGEGT. The CDR3, as DNA: TGTGCCAGCAGGTCCGGGACAGGGTATCTCCCCGATAATGATCCCCAGCATTTT. Residues: CASRSGTGYLPDNDPQHF.

This clonotype was detected many times. An end of the junction differs from the germline gene, which may be a read error. The chain is built from TRBV12-3 or TRBV12-4 and TRBJ1-6; TRBD1 is a possible D gene (6 bases). The CDR3 runs 15 residues. The CDR3 DNA reads as TGTGCCAGCGTTGGGGGGGGCTCCAATAATTCACCCCTCCACTTT. It is translated as CASVGGGSNNSPLHF.

This clonotype was detected many times. The chain couples TRBV30 to TRBJ2-1; 8 positions agree with TRBD2. The CDR3 loop spans 15 amino acids. Germline CDR1 GTSNPN, CDR2 SVGIG (reference sequence). V was clipped by 1 base and J by 4 bases; unmatched bases: 6. The CDR3 DNA reads TGTGCCTGGAGTGCTGAGCCGGGGGGGTACAATGAGCAGTTCTTC. It encodes CAWSAEPGGYNEQFF.

This clonotype was recorded many times. The CDR3 region is CASSLLGYSYNEQFF. CDR3 DNA: TGCGCCAGCAGCTTGTTAGGATACTCCTACAATGAGCAGTTCTTC. The chain joins TRBV5-1 to TRBJ2-1; D gene unclear. The V gene's germline CDR1 is SGHRS and CDR2 YFSETQ. The CDR3 length is 15 residues. V was pared by 1 base and J by 0 bases, with 8 bases between.

With respect to this clonotype: At one end the junction does not follow the germline gene, possibly because of a read error. The rearrangement links TRBV20-1 to TRBJ2-7; 7 nucleotides line up with TRBD2. The CDR3 runs to 16 residues. Germline CDR1 is DFQATT and CDR2 is SNEGSKA (reference sequence). The DNA of the CDR3 is TGCAGTGCTAGAGATCTTAAGCGGGACCGCACCTACAAGCAGTACTTC. Translation: CSARDLKRDRTYKQYF.

This clonotype was seen only a few times. This sequence joins TRBV7-2 and TRBJ2-7; 9 positions agree with TRBD2. The CDR3 length is 16 residues. CDR1 and CDR2 (germline): SGHTA, FQGNSA. After removal of 3 bases from V and 5 bases from J, the junction contained 11 bases not matched to a gene. The CDR3 loop is CASSFVAGGPRNEQYF. The CDR3 bases are TGTGCCAGCAGCTTCGTCGCGGGGGGGCCCAGGAACGAGCAGTACTTC.

Ten or more counts support this clonotype. The chain carries TRBV11-2 and TRBJ2-2; D is perhaps TRBD1 or TRBD2 (5 bases each). V shed 1 base and J shed 2 bases, with 11 bases lying between them. The V gene's germline CDR1 is SGHAT and CDR2 FQNNGV. This CDR3 comprises 16 residues. The CDR3 DNA sequence: TGTGCCAGCAGCTTAGCTACGGGACGAAACACCGGGGAGCTGTTTTTT. It translates to CASSLATGRNTGELFF.

This clonotype showed up many times. The chain carries TRBV3-1 and TRBJ2-1; weak D call: TRBD2 (6 bases). The CDR3 consists of 14 residues. Germline-derived CDR1 and CDR2 are LGHDT and YNNKEL (reference sequence). Trimming removed 4 bases at V and 6 bases at J, with 13 bases between. The CDR3 nucleotides read TGTGCCAGCAGCCCCCGGGACTGGGTCAATGAGCAGTTCTTC. Amino acid sequence: CASSPRDWVNEQFF.

This clonotype appeared many times. The rearrangement links TRBV20-1 to TRBJ2-3, with 7 bases fitting TRBD1. J was trimmed by 2 bases and V by 0 bases; bases with no gene match: 8. CDR1 and CDR2 from the germline V gene are DFQATT and SNEGSKA (reference sequence). The CDR3 spans 16 residues. The CDR3: CSARDPSRGFTDTQYF. The CDR3, as DNA: TGCAGTGCTAGAGATCCGTCCAGGGGGTTCACAGATACGCAGTATTTT.